This TCR beta chain came from a study of blood T cell repertoires in COVID-19. Germline trimming cut 5 bases from V and 7 bases from J; bases unmatched to any gene: 10. Germline-derived CDR1 and CDR2 are LNHDA and SQIVND (reference sequence). This CDR3 is built from 15 residues. The repertoire was sequenced with immunoSEQ multiplex PCR; TCRdb's copy has only in-frame clones and lacks some. Counted here are some 400,000 clones, roughly nine tenths occurring once; the ten biggest clones make up 0.7% to 0.95%. The sample was PBMCs or T cells enriched from blood (not recorded which). The chain links TRBV19 to TRBJ1-4, with 7 nucleotides matching TRBD1. The TCR originated in a middle-aged woman who had been exposed to COVID-19. CDR3 in amino acids: CASSAWKGAVEKLFF. For the CDR3, the DNA is TGTGCCAGTAGTGCCTGGAAGGGGGCGGTTGAAAAACTGTTTTTT.